This T cell receptor beta chain was sequenced during a study of identical twins. On this clonotype itself: The antigen is undetermined.

Findings of the study overall: The study found weaker excess twin sharing in beta out-of-frame sequences. Compared with models, monozygotic twins showed more out-of-frame TCR alpha sharing.

TCRdb reprocessed the 5' RACE reads with MiXCR, giving one entry per CDR3 protein. Of about 470,000 distinct CDR3 sequences in the sample, around 24% were seen once. This CDR3 comprises 18 residues. J lost 0 bases, V lost 0 bases, and 4 bases had no gene match. The germline V gene has CDR1 DFQATT and CDR2 SNEGSKA (reference sequence). The same data also contributed to another study, on T cells expressing NK-cell markers. That study adds: Sorted CD3+CD56+NKG2C+, CD3+CD56+NKG2C- and CD3+CD56-NKG2C+ T cells supplied TCR beta repertoires. Among the eight sequenced donors, seven tested HCMV-seropositive and one tested seronegative.

The receptor was isolated from a woman aged 18-35 years in good health. The chain links TRBV20-1 to TRBJ2-6, with TRBD2 matching 11 bases. Sequenced: CD4+ T cells sorted from blood. In DNA form, the CDR3 reads TGCAGTGCTAGAGATGGGACTAGCGGTAACTCTGGGGCCAACGTCCTGACTTTC. Protein sequence: CSARDGTSGNSGANVLTF.